These 21 T cell receptor beta chains originate from one sample sequenced in a study of blood T cell repertoires in COVID-19. TCRdb's table, derived via immunoSEQ multiplex PCR, lists solely in-frame clones and lacks some. The sample holds around 94,000 clones, 87% seen once. What was sequenced was peripheral blood. Every receptor here comes from a woman between 45 and 60 years old with COVID-19, enrolled during active disease.

The rearrangement links TRBV7-6 to TRBJ2-7; maybe TRBD1 (5 bases). Germline V CDR1 and CDR2: SGHVS, FNYEAQ. The CDR3 spans 18 residues. V lost 1 base and J lost 3, with 22 bases in between. CDR3 coding DNA: TGTGCCAGCAGCTTAGAACCCACCTGGGGCACACGGAGCTACGAGCAGTACTTC. Translating it yields CASSLEPTWGTRSYEQYF.

V and J are TRBV2 and TRBJ1-1, with 7 bases that match TRBD1. The J segment lost 4 bases and the V segment lost 6 bases, leaving 8 bases of the junction unmatched. The germline gives CDR1 SNHLY, CDR2 FYNNEI. There are 14 residues in the CDR3. This CDR3 is CASRRGLSLTEAFF. In DNA, the CDR3 is TGTGCCAGCAGAAGGGGGCTGAGTCTCACTGAAGCTTTCTTT.

This clone was counted a single time. This chain links TRBV6-2 or TRBV6-3 with TRBJ2-3, with D possibly TRBD1 on 6 matching bases. Trimming cost V 2 bases and J 4 bases, with 13 bases left between them. Germline CDR1 and CDR2: MNHEY and SVGEGT. This CDR3 has 15 residues. The CDR3 protein is CASSYRGQGSDTQYF. The CDR3, as DNA: TGTGCCAGCAGTTACAGGGGCCAGGGGTCAGATACGCAGTATTTT.

The V gene is TRBV2, the J gene TRBJ1-2, with 8 bases lining up with TRBD1. Trimming cost V 6 bases and J 7 bases; bases outside gene matches: 10. This CDR3 is built from 14 residues. Per the germline V gene, CDR1 is SNHLY and CDR2 is FYNNEI. The CDR3 spells CASRTGAARGGYTF. As DNA, the CDR3 is TGTGCCAGCAGGACAGGGGCCGCGAGAGGTGGCTACACCTTC. Full variable domain (missing parts from reference TRBV2 and TRBJ1-2): EPEVTQTPSHQVTQMGQEVILRCVPISNHLYFYWYRQILGQKVEFLVSFYNNEISEKSEIFDDQFSVERPDGSNFTLKIRSTKLEDSAMYFCASRTGAARGGYTFGSGTRLTVV.

J is TRBJ2-3 and V is TRBV5-4; TRBD2 matches at 9 bases. This CDR3 region has 16 residues. CDR1 SGHNT and CDR2 YYREEE come from the germline V gene (reference sequence). Trimming took 1 base from V and 7 from J; bases not matched to a gene: 10. This CDR3 reads CASSLPSGDSTNTQYF. CDR3 nucleotides: TGTGCCAGCAGCTTGCCTAGCGGGGATTCCACGAATACGCAGTATTTT.

The rearrangement links TRBV7-9 to TRBJ2-3; tentative D call: TRBD1 (6 bases). In germline, CDR1 is SEHNR, CDR2 FQNEAQ (reference sequence). This CDR3 comprises 15 residues. The ends were cut back, 1 base at V and 4 bases at J, with 12 bases in the middle. This CDR3 is CASSLVGAGSDTQYF. CDR3 sequence (DNA): TGTGCCAGCAGCTTAGTGGGGGCCGGTTCAGATACGCAGTATTTT.

Remarks on this clone: Relative to the germline gene, one junction end is altered; a read error may explain this. V gene TRBV7-9 combines with J gene TRBJ1-1; no clear D gene. Germline-derived CDR1 and CDR2 are SEHNR and FQNEAQ (reference sequence). This CDR3 region has 14 residues. Written as DNA, the CDR3 is TGTGCCAGCACCTTAACAGACGGTAACACTGAAGCTTTCTTT. It is translated as CASTLTDGNTEAFF.

The V and J genes are TRBV2 and TRBJ2-2; TRBD2 agrees at 9 bases. The CDR3 length is 15 residues. The germline gives CDR1 SNHLY, CDR2 FYNNEI. V was pared by 6 bases and J by 4 bases, with 6 bases of the junction left unmatched. The CDR3 region is CASRGGGASTGELFF. The CDR3 bases are TGTGCCAGCAGGGGCGGGGGGGCAAGCACCGGGGAGCTGTTTTTT.

This chain joins TRBV4-2 and TRBJ1-1, with D tentatively TRBD1 (5 bases). Trimming took 0 bases from V and 5 from J, leaving 13 bases between them. The CDR3 totals 15 residues. Germline CDR1 is LGHNA and CDR2 is YNFKEQ. CDR3: CASSQDQGSWTEAFF. In DNA, the CDR3 is TGTGCCAGCAGCCAAGATCAGGGAAGTTGGACTGAAGCTTTCTTT.

This clone occurred once. The gene calls are TRBV28 and TRBJ1-1, with unresolved D. Trimming took 3 bases from V and 1 from J, leaving 6 bases between them. The germline CDR1 and CDR2 sequences are MDHEN and SYDVKM. The CDR3 length is 13 residues. CDR3: CASSFPGNTEAFF. The CDR3, as DNA: TGTGCCAGCAGTTTTCCGGGGAACACTGAAGCTTTCTTT. The complete variable domain, with remaining parts taken from reference TRBV28 and TRBJ1-1, reads DVKVTQSSRYLVKRTGEKVFLECVQDMDHENMFWYRQDPGLGLRLIYFSYDVKMKEKGDIPEGYSVSREKKERFSLILESASTNQTSMYLCASSFPGNTEAFFGQGTRLTVV.

The V and J genes are TRBV12-3 or TRBV12-4 and TRBJ1-5; D gene ambiguous. The CDR3 length is 13 residues. V was shortened by 5 bases and J by 6 bases, with 11 bases between the two germline ends. The CDR3, as DNA: TGTGCCAGCAGTCTCGGGGTGGGTCAGCCCCAGCATTTT. It encodes CASSLGVGQPQHF.

V is TRBV19 and J is TRBJ2-5; 15 bases match TRBD2. This CDR3 spans 14 amino acids. Trimming cost V 8 bases and J 4 bases; bases outside gene matches: 2. In germline, CDR1 is LNHDA, CDR2 SQIVND (reference sequence). The CDR3 DNA is TGTGCCAGTGGACTAGCGGGGGGGCCAGAGACCCAGTACTTC. It yields the protein CASGLAGGPETQYF.

The chain employs TRBV5-1 and TRBJ2-5; 11 bases are shared with TRBD1. Germline loops: CDR1 SGHRS, CDR2 YFSETQ. This CDR3 contains 15 residues. J was trimmed by 3 bases and V by 4 bases; bases with no gene match: 5. CDR3 sequence reads: CASSPRTGGKETQYF. Written as DNA, the CDR3 is TGCGCCAGCAGCCCCAGGACAGGGGGCAAAGAGACCCAGTACTTC.

CDR3 sequence (DNA): TGTGCCAGCAGTTTGCAAACGAGACACGGCTACACCTTC. The encoded protein is CASSLQTRHGYTF. This rearrangement joins TRBV12-3 or TRBV12-4 to TRBJ1-2; D remains unclear. This CDR3 spans 13 amino acids. V dropped 3 bases and J dropped 8 bases, with 13 bases sitting between them.

J is TRBJ2-1 and V is TRBV30; perhaps TRBD1 as D (6 bases). This CDR3 is built from 13 residues. CDR1 GTSNPN and CDR2 SVGIG come from the germline V gene (reference sequence). The germline V and J ends were trimmed by 5 bases and 3 bases, with 11 bases remaining between them. CDR3 loop: CAWAKDSYNEQFF. The CDR3 DNA is TGTGCCTGGGCAAAGGACAGCTACAATGAGCAGTTCTTC.

This clone was observed once. The chain uses TRBV7-2 and TRBJ1-3; D might be TRBD1 (5 bases). There are 14 residues in the CDR3. Germline assignment: CDR1 SGHTA and CDR2 FQGNSA. Trimming pared 8 bases from V and 2 bases from J, leaving 13 bases between. Here the CDR3 DNA reads TGTGCCAGCGGCCCGGGGGGACCTGGAAACACCATATATTTT. The encoded protein is CASGPGGPGNTIYF.

The chain couples TRBV6-5 to TRBJ1-6; D unclear. Germline CDR1 and CDR2: MNHEY and SVGAGI. The CDR3 totals 15 residues. V lost 6 bases to trimming and J lost 8 bases, with 17 bases between them. In nucleotides, the CDR3 is TGTGCCAGCAGCCGGCGGCGGGCCCGGGATTCACCCCTCCACTTT. Residues: CASSRRRARDSPLHF.

In its sample, this clone was seen a few times. The chain recombines TRBV18 with TRBJ1-6, with TRBD1 as a possible D gene (5 bases). The CDR3 is 15 residues long. From germline, CDR1 is KGHSH and CDR2 LQKENI. Trimming pared 6 bases from V and 5 bases from J, leaving 14 bases between. For the CDR3, the DNA is TGTGCCAGCTCTGGGTCGGGGGAGAATAATTCACCCCTCCACTTT. Protein: CASSGSGENNSPLHF.

The CDR3 region is CASLKGASITDTQYF. CDR3 coding DNA: TGTGCCAGCCTCAAGGGGGCTAGTATAACCGATACGCAGTATTTT. The chain is built from TRBV6-5 and TRBJ2-3; 7 bases are a match to TRBD1. After removal of 8 bases from V and 6 bases from J, the junction contained 14 bases not matched to a gene. Germline CDR1 and CDR2: MNHEY and SVGAGI. The CDR3 extends over 15 amino acids.

The rearrangement uses TRBV19 and TRBJ2-2; 11 bases are a match to TRBD1. Germline V CDR1 and CDR2: LNHDA, SQIVND (reference sequence). This CDR3 contains 17 residues. J lost 4 bases, V lost 10 bases, and 14 bases had no gene match. The CDR3 nucleotides are TGTGCCACCGGGACAGGGGGTCTGATCTGGGTCACCGGGGAGCTGTTTTTT. It encodes CATGTGGLIWVTGELFF.

The rearrangement joins TRBV30 to TRBJ2-1, with a tentative D call TRBD2 (5 bases). V lost 2 bases and J 5 bases, leaving 10 bases between the germline ends. Germline V gene data show CDR1 as GTSNPN and CDR2 as SVGIG (reference sequence). CDR3 length equals 13 residues. CDR3 in amino acids: CAWSTGLDNEQFF. The CDR3 nucleotides read TGTGCCTGGAGTACGGGATTGGACAATGAGCAGTTCTTC.